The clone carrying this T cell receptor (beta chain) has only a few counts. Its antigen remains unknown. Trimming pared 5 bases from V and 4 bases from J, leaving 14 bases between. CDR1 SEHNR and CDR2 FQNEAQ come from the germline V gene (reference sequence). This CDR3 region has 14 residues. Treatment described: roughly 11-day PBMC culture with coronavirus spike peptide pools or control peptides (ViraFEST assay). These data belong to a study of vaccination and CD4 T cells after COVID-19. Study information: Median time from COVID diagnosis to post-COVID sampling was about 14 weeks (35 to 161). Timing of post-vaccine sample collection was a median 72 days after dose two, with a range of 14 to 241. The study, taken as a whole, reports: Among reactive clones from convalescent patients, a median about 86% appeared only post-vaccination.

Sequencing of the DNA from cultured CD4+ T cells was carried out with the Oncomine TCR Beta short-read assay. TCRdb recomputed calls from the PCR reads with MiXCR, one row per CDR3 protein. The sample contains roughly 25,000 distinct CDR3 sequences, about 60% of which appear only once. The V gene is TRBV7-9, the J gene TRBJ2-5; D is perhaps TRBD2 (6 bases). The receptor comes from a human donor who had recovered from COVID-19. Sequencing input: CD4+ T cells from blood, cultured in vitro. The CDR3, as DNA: TGTGCCAGCAGCCCCGACTGGAGGGCAGAGACCCAGTACTTC. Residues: CASSPDWRAETQYF.